This T cell receptor (beta chain) originates from a study of T cell responses to AZD1222 COVID-19 vaccine. The study's findings and limits: Repertoire sampling was restricted to post-peak T cell response timepoints. There were vaccine-associated CD4 TCRs across spike, dominant at 160-218 and 743-854. Baseline seropositivity occurred in only a handful of AZD1222 recipients.

Per the germline V gene, CDR1 is SGHAT and CDR2 is FQNNGV. The CDR3 is 16 residues long. V lost 0 bases, J lost 4 bases, and 7 bases stayed unmatched. Notes on this clone: Its antigen is unknown.

TCRdb keeps only in-frame clones here, not all; method: immunoSEQ multiplex PCR. The table shows 43,000 or so clones, with around 91% occurring only once. This sequence originates from an adult who received the AZD1222 COVID-19 vaccine. The rearrangement uses TRBV11-2 and TRBJ1-2; 8 nucleotides line up with TRBD1. The starting material was peripheral blood, obtained 28 days after the second AZD1222 dose. The CDR3 sequence is CASSLEPTGVSYGYTF. Written as DNA, the CDR3 is TGTGCCAGCAGCTTAGAGCCGACAGGGGTGAGCTATGGCTACACCTTC.